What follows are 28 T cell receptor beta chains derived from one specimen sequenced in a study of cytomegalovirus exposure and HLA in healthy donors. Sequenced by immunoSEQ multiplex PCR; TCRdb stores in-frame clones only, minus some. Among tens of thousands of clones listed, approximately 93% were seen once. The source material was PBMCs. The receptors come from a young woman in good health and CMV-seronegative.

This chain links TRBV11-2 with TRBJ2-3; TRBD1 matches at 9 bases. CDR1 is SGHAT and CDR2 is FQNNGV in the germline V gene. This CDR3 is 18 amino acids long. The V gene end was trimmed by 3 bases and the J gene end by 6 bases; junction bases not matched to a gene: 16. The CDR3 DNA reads TGTGCCAGCAGCTTTGGGACAGGGAACTATCGTATGTCGGATACGCAGTATTTT. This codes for CASSFGTGNYRMSDTQYF.

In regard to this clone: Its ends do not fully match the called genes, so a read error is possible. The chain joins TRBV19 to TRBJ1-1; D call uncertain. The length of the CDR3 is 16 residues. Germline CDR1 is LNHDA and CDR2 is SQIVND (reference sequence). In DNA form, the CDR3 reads TGTGCCAGTAGTACCCACGTTTGGAGAATGAACTCTGAAGCTTTCTTT. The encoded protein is CASSTHVWRMNSEAFF. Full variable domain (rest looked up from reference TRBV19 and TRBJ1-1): DGGITQSPKYLFRKEGQNVTLSCEQNLNHDAMYWYRQDPGQGLRLIYYSQIVNDFQKGDIAEGYSVSREKKESFPLTVTSAQKNPTAFYLCASSTHVWRMNSEAFFGQGTRLTVV.

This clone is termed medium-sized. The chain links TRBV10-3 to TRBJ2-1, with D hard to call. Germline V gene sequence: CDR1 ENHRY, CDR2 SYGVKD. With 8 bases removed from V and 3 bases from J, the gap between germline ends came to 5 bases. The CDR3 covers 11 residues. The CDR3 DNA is TGTGCCATCCAGGTCTACAATGAGCAGTTCTTC. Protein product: CAIQVYNEQFF.

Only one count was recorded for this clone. The CDR3 here is CASSSYPLTGGNGYTEAFF. The CDR3 DNA sequence: TGTGCCAGCAGCTCCTACCCTCTTACAGGGGGCAACGGGTACACTGAAGCTTTCTTT. The rearrangement uses TRBV13 and TRBJ1-1; 9 positions agree with TRBD1. The CDR3 totals 19 residues. V lost 4 bases to trimming and J lost 3 bases; unmatched junction nucleotides: 18. Per the germline V gene, CDR1 is PRHDT and CDR2 is FYEKMQ (reference sequence).

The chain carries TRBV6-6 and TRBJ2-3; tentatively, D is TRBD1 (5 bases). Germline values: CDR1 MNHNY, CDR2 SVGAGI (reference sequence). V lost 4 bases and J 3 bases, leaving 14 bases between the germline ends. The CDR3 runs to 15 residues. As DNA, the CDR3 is TGTGCCAGCAGTTTAACCGCTACAGGAACAGATACGCAGTATTTT. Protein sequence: CASSLTATGTDTQYF.

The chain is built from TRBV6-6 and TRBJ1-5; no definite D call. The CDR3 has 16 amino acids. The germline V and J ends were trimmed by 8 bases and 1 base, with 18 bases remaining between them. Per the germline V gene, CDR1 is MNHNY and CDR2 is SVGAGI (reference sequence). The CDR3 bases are TGTGCCAGCGCCCGTCGAGGGTTATTGAGCAATCAGCCCCAGCATTTT. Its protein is CASARRGLLSNQPQHF.

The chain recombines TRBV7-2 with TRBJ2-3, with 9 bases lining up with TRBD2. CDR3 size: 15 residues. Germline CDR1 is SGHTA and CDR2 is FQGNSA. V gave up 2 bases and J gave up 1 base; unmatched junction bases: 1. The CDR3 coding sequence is TGTGCCAGCAGCTTATTAGCGGGAGGCACAGATACGCAGTATTTT. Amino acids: CASSLLAGGTDTQYF.

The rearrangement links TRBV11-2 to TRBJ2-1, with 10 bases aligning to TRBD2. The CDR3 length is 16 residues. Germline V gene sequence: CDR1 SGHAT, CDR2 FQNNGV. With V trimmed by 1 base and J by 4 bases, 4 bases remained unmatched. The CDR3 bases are TGTGCCAGCAGCTTAGCGACTAGCGGGCCTTACAATGAGCAGTTCTTC. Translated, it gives CASSLATSGPYNEQFF.

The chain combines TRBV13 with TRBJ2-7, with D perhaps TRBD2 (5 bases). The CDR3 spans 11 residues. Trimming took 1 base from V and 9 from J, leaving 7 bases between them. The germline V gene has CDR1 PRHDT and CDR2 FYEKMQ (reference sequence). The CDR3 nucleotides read TGTGCCAGCAGCTTAGTAGGGAGGCAGTACGTC. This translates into CASSLVGRQYV.

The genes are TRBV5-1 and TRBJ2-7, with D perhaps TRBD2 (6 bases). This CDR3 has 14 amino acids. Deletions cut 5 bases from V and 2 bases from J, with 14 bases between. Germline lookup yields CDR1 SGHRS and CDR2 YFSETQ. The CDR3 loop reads CASSDPGTAYEQYF. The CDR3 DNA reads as TGCGCCAGCAGTGACCCCGGGACTGCCTACGAGCAGTACTTC.

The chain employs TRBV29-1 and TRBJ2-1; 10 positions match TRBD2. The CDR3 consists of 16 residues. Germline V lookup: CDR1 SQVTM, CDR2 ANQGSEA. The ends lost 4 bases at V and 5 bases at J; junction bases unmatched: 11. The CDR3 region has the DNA TGCAGCGTTGCAGGTACTAGCAGCGGGAGGGACAATGAGCAGTTCTTC. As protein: CSVAGTSSGRDNEQFF.

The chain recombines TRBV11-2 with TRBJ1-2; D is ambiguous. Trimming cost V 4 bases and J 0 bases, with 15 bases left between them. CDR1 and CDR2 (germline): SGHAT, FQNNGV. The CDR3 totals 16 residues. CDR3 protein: CASSSWREGTNYGYTF. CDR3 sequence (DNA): TGTGCCAGCAGCTCCTGGAGGGAGGGTACTAACTATGGCTACACCTTC.

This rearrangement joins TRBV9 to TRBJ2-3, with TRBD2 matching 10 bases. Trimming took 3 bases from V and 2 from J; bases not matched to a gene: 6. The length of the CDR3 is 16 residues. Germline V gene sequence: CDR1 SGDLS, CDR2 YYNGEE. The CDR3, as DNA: TGTGCCAGCAGCGCCGGACTAGCGGACTACACAGATACGCAGTATTTT. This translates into CASSAGLADYTDTQYF.

The CDR3 bases are TGTGCCAGCAGCTTGGGGGACTCCTACGAGCAGTACGTC. Amino acids: CASSLGDSYEQYV. The V and J genes are TRBV13 and TRBJ2-7, with D perhaps being TRBD1 or TRBD2 (5 bases each). V was clipped by 3 bases and J by 0 bases, with 6 bases between them. Germline V gene sequence: CDR1 PRHDT, CDR2 FYEKMQ (reference sequence). CDR3 length: 13 residues.

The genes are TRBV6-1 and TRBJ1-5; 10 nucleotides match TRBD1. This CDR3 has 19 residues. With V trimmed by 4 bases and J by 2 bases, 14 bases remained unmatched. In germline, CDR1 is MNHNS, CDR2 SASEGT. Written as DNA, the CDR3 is TGTGCCAGCAGTGCCGGGACAGGGGTATATAGGGCGGGCAATCAGCCCCAGCATTTT. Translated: CASSAGTGVYRAGNQPQHF.

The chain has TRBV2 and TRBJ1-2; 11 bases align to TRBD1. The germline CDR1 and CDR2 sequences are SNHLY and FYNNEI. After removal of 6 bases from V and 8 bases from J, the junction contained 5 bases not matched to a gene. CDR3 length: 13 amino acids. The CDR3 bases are TGTGCCAGCAGATGGGGGACAGGGGGAGGCTACACCTTC. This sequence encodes CASRWGTGGGYTF.

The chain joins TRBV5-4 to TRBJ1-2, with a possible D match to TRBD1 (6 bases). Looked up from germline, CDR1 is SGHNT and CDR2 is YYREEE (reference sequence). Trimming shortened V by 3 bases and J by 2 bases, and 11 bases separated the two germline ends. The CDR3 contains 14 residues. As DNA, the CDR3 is TGTGCCAGCAGCTCCCGGACAGCCAACTATGGCTACACCTTC. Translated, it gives CASSSRTANYGYTF.

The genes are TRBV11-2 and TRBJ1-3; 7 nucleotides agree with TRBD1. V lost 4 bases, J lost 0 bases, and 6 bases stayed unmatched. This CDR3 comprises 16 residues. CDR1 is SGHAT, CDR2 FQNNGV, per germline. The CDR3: CASSSRQGNSGNTIYF. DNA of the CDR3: TGTGCCAGCAGCTCCCGACAGGGAAACTCTGGAAACACCATATATTTT.

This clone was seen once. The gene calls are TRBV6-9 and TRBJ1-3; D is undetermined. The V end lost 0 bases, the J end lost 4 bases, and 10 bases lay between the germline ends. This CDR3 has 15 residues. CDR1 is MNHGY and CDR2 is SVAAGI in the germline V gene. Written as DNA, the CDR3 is TGTGCCAGCAGTTATTCGCGGAAGGTCGGAAACACCATATATTTT. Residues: CASSYSRKVGNTIYF.

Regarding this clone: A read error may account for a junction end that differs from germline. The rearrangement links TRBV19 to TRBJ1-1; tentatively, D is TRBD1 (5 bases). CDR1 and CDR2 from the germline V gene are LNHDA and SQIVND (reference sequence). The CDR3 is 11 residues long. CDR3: CASSIGTLLSF. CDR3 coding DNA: TGTGCCAGTAGTATCGGGACTCTTCTTTCTTTT.

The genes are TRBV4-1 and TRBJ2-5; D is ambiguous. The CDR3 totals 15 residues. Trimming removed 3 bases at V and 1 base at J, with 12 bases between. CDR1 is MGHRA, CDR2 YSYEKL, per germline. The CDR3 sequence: CASSQLTAFQETQYF. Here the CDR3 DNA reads TGCGCCAGCAGCCAGTTAACAGCTTTCCAAGAGACCCAGTACTTC.

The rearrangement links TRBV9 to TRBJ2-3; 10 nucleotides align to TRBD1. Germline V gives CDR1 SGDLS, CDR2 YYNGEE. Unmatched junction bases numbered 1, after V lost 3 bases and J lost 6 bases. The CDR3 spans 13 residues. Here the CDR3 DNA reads TGTGCCAGCAGCGCGGGACAGGGGGATACGCAGTATTTT. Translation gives CASSAGQGDTQYF. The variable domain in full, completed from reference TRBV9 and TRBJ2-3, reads DSGVTQTPKHLITATGQRVTLRCSPRSGDLSVYWYQQSLDQGLQFLIQYYNGEERAKGNILERFSAQQFPDLHSELNLSSLELGDSALYFCASSAGQGDTQYFGPGTRLTVL.

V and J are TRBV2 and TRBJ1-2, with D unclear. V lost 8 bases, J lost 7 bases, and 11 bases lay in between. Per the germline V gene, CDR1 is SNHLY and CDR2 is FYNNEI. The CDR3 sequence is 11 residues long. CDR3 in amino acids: CASFGNSGYTF. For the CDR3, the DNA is TGTGCCAGCTTCGGGAATTCTGGCTACACCTTC.

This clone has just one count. The CDR3 is CASSPFPTQLSRTYNEQFF. The CDR3 DNA is TGCGCCAGCAGCCCGTTTCCGACCCAACTGTCCAGGACCTACAATGAGCAGTTCTTC. The rearrangement uses TRBV5-1 and TRBJ2-1, with no clear D. The V end lost 4 bases, the J end lost 2 bases, and 25 bases lay between the germline ends. The CDR3 consists of 19 residues. Germline V gene lookup returns CDR1 SGHRS and CDR2 YFSETQ. Drawing the rest from reference TRBV5-1 and TRBJ2-1, the complete variable domain is KAGVTQTPRYLIKTRGQQVTLSCSPISGHRSVSWYQQTPGQGLQFLFEYFSETQRNKGNFPGRFSGRQFSNSRSEMNVSTLELGDSALYLCASSPFPTQLSRTYNEQFFGPGTRLTVL.

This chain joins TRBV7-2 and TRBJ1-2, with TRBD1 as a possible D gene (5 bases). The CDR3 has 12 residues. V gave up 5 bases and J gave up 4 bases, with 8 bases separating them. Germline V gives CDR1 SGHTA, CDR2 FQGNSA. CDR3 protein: CASSLTGYGYTF. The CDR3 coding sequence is TGTGCCAGCAGCCTAACAGGCTATGGCTACACCTTC.

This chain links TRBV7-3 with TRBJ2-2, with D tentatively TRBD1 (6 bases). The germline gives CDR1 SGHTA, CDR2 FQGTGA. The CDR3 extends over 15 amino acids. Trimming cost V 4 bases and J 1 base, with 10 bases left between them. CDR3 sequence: CASSSVTGNTGELFF. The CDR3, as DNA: TGTGCCAGCAGCTCGGTGACAGGGAACACCGGGGAGCTGTTTTTT.

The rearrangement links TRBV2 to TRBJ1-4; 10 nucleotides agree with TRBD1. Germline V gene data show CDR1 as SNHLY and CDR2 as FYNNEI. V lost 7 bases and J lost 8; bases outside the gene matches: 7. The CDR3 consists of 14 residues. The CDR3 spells CASTPDRGDEKLFF. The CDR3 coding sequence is TGTGCCAGCACCCCGGACAGGGGGGACGAAAAACTGTTTTTT.

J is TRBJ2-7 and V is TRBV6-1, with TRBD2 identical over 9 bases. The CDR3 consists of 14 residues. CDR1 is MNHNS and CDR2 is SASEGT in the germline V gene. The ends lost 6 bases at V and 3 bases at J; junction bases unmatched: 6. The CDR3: CASRSSGKFYEQYV. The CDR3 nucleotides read TGTGCCAGCAGGTCTAGCGGGAAGTTCTACGAGCAGTACGTC.